Listed below are T cell receptor beta chains from one sample, sequenced in a study of blood T cell repertoires in COVID-19. The protocol was immunoSEQ multiplex PCR, while the TCRdb copy is restricted to in-frame clones and leaves out a portion. The table includes around 99,000 clones, around nine tenths detected once. Material: peripheral blood. These receptors were obtained from a woman aged 25 to 39 with acute or convalescent COVID-19. CDR3s include the opening cysteine and the closing phenylalanine or tryptophan. Fields, in order: J gene, V gene, D gene, clone size, CDR3 DNA, CDR3 protein. The D gene is left open where the match is weak. Clone size is stated in some rows and not others, as once, few, many or a class when expanded.

TRBJ2-5 TRBV4-3 TRBD1 . TGCGCCAGCAGCCCCCGACACAGGGGGCAAGAGACCCAGTACTTC CASSPRHRGQETQYF
TRBJ2-7 TRBV19 . . TGTGCCAGTAGTATAGCTGGCAGGGGTAGGGACGAGCAGTACTTC CASSIAGRGRDEQYF
TRBJ2-5 TRBV13 TRBD1 . TGTGCCAGCAGCTCCGGGACAGGGGGCTCGAAGACCCAGTACTTC CASSSGTGGSKTQYF
TRBJ2-1 TRBV5-1 TRBD1 . TGCGCCAGCAGCTGGACAGGGGGGTACAATGAGCAGTTCTTC CASSWTGGYNEQFF
TRBJ1-1 TRBV5-4 . . TGTGCCAGCAGCTTGGGACCACAGACGGGGACTGAAGCTTTCTTT CASSLGPQTGTEAFF
TRBJ1-6 TRBV11-2 . . TGTGCCAGCAGCTCGGACGGGAACTATAATTCACCCCTCCACTTT CASSSDGNYNSPLHF
TRBJ2-1 TRBV3-1/TRBV3-2 TRBD2 . TGTGCCAGCAGCCAAGGAGCGGGGGGAAACAATGAGCAGTTCTTC CASSQGAGGNNEQFF
TRBJ2-2 TRBV11-3 TRBD2 . TGTGCCAGCAGCTCCCCCAGCGGGAGAGGGGCCGGGGAGCTGTTTTTT CASSSPSGRGAGELFF
TRBJ2-1 TRBV7-9 TRBD1 . TGTGCCAGCAGCAGAGACAGGGGCCACAATGAGCAGTTCTTC CASSRDRGHNEQFF
TRBJ2-7 TRBV9 TRBD1 . TGTGCCAGCAGCGTGCGGGACAGGCCTTACGAGCAGTACTTC CASSVRDRPYEQYF
TRBJ2-1 TRBV28 . . TGTGCCAGCAGTTTTTCGGGTAGCAGCTCCTACAATGAGCAGTTCTTC CASSFSGSSSYNEQFF
TRBJ1-1 TRBV3-1/TRBV3-2 TRBD1 . TGTGCCAGCAGCCAGCTCGGGACAGGAAACACTGAAGCTTTCTTT CASSQLGTGNTEAFF
TRBJ1-5 TRBV10-1 . . TGCGCCAGCGATGACAATCAGGGAGGTTATCAGCCCCAGCATTTT CASDDNQGGYQPQHF
TRBJ1-5 TRBV9 . few TGTGCCAGCAGCGCCGGGCCTGGCGGGAATCAGCCCCAGCATTTT CASSAGPGGNQPQHF
TRBJ1-2 TRBV11-3 TRBD1 . TGTGCCAGCAGCTCTCTCGACAGGGGCTATGGCTACACCTTC CASSSLDRGYGYTF
TRBJ1-3 TRBV5-4 . . TGTGCCAGCAGCTTGGCGGGGGGCGTCAGTGGAAACACCATATATTTT CASSLAGGVSGNTIYF
TRBJ1-2 TRBV7-9 TRBD1 many TGTGCCAGCAGCTCCAGCTGGACAGGGGGCGAGAACTATGGCTACACCTTC CASSSSWTGGENYGYTF
TRBJ2-7 TRBV18 TRBD2 once TGTGCCAGCTCACCAGGGACTAGCGGGAGTTACGAGCAGTACTTC CASSPGTSGSYEQYF
TRBJ1-2 TRBV5-6 . . TGTGCCAGCAGCCGGGCCCCGGGGAGCAGCTATGGCTACACCTTC CASSRAPGSSYGYTF
TRBJ2-7 TRBV4-2 . . TGTGCCAGCAGCCAAAGGGGGACCTTGTACGAGCAGTACTTC CASSQRGTLYEQYF
TRBJ2-4 TRBV27 . . TGTGCCAGCAGTTTTCAGGGGGCCAAAAACATTCAGTACTTC CASSFQGAKNIQYF
TRBJ2-3 TRBV7-3 . once TGTGCCAGCAGCTTAATTGGGGACTCCCGCACAGATACGCAGTATTTT CASSLIGDSRTDTQYF
TRBJ1-1 TRBV21-1 . once TGTGCCAGCAGCACTGGGTACAGGGGGGAAGCTTTCTTT CASSTGYRGEAFF